This T cell receptor beta chain was profiled in a study of STAT5B mutations in CD4+ large granular lymphocyte leukemia. Method: immunoSEQ multiplex PCR; TCRdb's copy keeps in-frame clones and lacks some. The table records tens of thousands of clones, 65% to 80% of them present only once. The CDR3 loop spans 12 amino acids. CDR1 is SGHNT, CDR2 YYREEE, per germline (reference sequence). Trimming shortened V by 0 bases and J by 6 bases, and 6 bases separated the two germline ends. The sequenced sample consisted of CD4+ T cells from blood buffy coats. The source is a human donor in good health. The genes are TRBV5-4 and TRBJ1-2; no definite D call. As DNA, the CDR3 is TGTGCCAGCAGCTTGGCGCAGGATGGCTACACCTTC. Its translation: CASSLAQDGYTF.